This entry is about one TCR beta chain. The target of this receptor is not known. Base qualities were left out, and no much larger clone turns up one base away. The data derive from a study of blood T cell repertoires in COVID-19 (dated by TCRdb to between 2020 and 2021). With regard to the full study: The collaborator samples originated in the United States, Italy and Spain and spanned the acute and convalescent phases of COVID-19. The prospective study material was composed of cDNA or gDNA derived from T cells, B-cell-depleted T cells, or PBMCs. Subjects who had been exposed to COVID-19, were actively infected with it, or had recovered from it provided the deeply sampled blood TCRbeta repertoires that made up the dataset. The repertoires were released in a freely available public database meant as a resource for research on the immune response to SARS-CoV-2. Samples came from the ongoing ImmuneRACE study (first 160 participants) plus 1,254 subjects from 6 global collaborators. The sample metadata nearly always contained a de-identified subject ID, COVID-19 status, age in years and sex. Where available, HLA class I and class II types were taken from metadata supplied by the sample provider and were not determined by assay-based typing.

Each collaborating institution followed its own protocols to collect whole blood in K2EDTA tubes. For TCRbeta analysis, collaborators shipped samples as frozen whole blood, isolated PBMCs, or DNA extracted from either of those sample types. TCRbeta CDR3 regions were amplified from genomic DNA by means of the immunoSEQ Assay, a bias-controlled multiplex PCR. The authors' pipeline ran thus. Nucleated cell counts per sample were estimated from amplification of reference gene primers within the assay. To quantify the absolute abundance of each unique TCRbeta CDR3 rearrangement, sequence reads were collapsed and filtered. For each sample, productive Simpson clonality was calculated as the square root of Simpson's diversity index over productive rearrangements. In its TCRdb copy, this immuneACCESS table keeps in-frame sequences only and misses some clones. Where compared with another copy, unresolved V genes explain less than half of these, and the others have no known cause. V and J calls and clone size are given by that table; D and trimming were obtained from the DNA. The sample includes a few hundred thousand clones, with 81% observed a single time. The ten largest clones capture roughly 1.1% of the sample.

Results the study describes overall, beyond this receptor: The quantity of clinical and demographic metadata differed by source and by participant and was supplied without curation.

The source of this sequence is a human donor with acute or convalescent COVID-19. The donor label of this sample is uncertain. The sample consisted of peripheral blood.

The CDR3 protein sequence reads: CASSADRAGNQPQHF. In nucleotide form, the sequence is TGTGCCAGCAGCGCCGACAGGGCCGGCAATCAGCCCCAGCATTTT. This receptor chain uses TRBV6-5 and TRBJ1-5; 7 junctional bases match TRBD1. CDR1 is given as MNHEY and CDR2 as SVGAGI, both from the germline V gene. The CDR3, from cysteine to phenylalanine, totals 15 residues. The CDR3 DNA has 45 bases and is translated from base 1. At the junction V is shortened by 6 bases and J by 2 bases; bases outside the gene matches: 7.